This T cell receptor beta chain was identified in a study of blood T cell repertoires in COVID-19. Overall study context: Samples taken during acute and convalescent COVID-19 were collected in the United States, Italy and Spain. In each case, the material was cDNA or gDNA derived from T cells, B-cell-depleted T cells, or PBMCs.

Authors' processing steps: Nucleated cell number was recorded as an estimate derived from reference gene primer amplification. Clones were read by immunoSEQ multiplex PCR, and TCRdb kept only the in-frame ones, dropping some. V and J calls and clone size are as listed in that table; D and trimming were resolved from the DNA. The table includes roughly 280,000 clones, 80% to 90% detected once. The CDR3 is 12 amino acids. Germline-derived CDR1 and CDR2 are LNHDA and SQIVND (reference sequence). The V end lost 7 bases, the J end lost 4 bases, and 10 bases lay between the germline ends. Sequencing used peripheral blood. This rearrangement joins TRBV19 to TRBJ1-2; the D is unclear. The clonotype was recovered from an older woman with acute or convalescent COVID-19. The DNA of the CDR3 is TGTGCCAGTACCACCCCGGTCTATGGCTACACCTTC. This gives the protein CASTTPVYGYTF. The full variable domain, rest sourced from reference TRBV19 and TRBJ1-2, is DGGITQSPKYLFRKEGQNVTLSCEQNLNHDAMYWYRQDPGQGLRLIYYSQIVNDFQKGDIAEGYSVSREKKESFPLTVTSAQKNPTAFYLCASTTPVYGYTFGSGTRLTVV.